This TCR beta chain was obtained from a study of CD8 T cells in ankylosing spondylitis. V lost 5 bases to trimming and J lost 3 bases; unmatched junction nucleotides: 5. The CDR3 is 16 residues long. Germline V CDR1 and CDR2: MNHEY, SMNVEV (reference sequence). TCRdb reprocessed the 5' RACE reads via MiXCR and lists one record per CDR3 protein. Of about 250,000 distinct CDR3 sequences in the sample, 10% to 13% were seen once. This clonotype was seen only a few times. The V call is TRBV27, the J call TRBJ2-2, with 11 bases identical to TRBD1. The clonotype was recovered from a male donor with ankylosing spondylitis or in good health (not recorded which). Input material: blood, either unsorted or a sorted T cell fraction (not recorded which). This CDR3 reads CASSQPGQGDTGELFF. Here the CDR3 DNA reads TGTGCCAGCAGTCAGCCGGGACAGGGGGACACCGGGGAGCTGTTTTTT.